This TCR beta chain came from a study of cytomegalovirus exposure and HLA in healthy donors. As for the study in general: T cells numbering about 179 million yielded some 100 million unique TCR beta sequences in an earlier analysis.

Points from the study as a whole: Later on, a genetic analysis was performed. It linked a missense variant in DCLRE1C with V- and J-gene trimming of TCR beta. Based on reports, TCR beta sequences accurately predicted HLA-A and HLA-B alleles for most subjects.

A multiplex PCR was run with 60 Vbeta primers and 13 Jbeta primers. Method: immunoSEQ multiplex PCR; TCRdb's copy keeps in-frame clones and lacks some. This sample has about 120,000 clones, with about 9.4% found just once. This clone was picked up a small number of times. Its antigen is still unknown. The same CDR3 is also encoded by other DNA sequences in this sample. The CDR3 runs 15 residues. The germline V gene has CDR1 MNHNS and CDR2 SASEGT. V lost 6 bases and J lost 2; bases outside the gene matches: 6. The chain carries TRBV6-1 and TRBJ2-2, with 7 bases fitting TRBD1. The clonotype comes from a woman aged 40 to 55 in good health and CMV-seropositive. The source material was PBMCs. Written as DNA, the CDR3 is TGTGCCAGCAGCGCCGGGACAGCTAACACCGGGGAGCTGTTTTTT. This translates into CASSAGTANTGELFF.